This T cell receptor beta chain was captured by sequencing in a study of identifying expanded T cells in peripheral blood. Findings and caveats of the study: Technical replicates showed 0.9 to 1.5 changed clones; around two weeks about 16.4; four weeks 19. Across healthy donors, higher total template counts meant significantly greater roughly 2-week count variance.

Collection occurred without any documented infections or immune events in donors. Sequencing was performed with immunoSEQ multiplex PCR; in TCRdb, only in-frame clones are kept and a portion is missing. The sample has some 95,000 clones; 88% are singletons. With respect to this clone: Its matching antigen is unknown.

Germline V gene data show CDR1 as MNHEY and CDR2 as SMNVEV (reference sequence). This CDR3 contains 13 residues. Trimming cost V 6 bases and J 1 base, with 8 bases left between them. Sequenced sample: blood. The rearrangement joins TRBV27 to TRBJ2-3; no definite D call. The source of this sequence is a person aged 18 to 75 in good health. CDR3 amino acids: CASRWAGTDTQYF. In DNA form, the CDR3 reads TGTGCCAGCAGGTGGGCAGGCACAGATACGCAGTATTTT.